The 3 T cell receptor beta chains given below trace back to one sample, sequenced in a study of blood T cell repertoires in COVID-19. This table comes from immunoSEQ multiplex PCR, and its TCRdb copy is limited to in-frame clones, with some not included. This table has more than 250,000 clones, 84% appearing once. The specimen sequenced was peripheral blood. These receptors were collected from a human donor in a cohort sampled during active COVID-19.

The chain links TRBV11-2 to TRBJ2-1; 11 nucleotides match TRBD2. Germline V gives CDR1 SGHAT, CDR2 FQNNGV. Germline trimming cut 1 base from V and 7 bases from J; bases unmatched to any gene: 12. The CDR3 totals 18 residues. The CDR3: CASSLGTSGLNTGNEQFF. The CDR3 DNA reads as TGTGCCAGCAGCTTAGGGACTAGCGGGCTTAACACTGGGAATGAGCAGTTCTTC.

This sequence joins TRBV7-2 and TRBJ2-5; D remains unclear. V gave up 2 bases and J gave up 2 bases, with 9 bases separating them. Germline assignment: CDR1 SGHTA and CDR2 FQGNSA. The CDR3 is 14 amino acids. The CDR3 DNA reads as TGTGCCAGCAGCTTATGGAGTAGGCAAGAGACCCAGTACTTC. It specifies CASSLWSRQETQYF.

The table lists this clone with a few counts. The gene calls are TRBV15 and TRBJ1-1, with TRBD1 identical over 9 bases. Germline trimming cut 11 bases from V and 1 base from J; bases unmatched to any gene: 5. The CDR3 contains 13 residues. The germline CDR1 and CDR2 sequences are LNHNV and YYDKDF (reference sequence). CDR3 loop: CAGATGGNTEAFF. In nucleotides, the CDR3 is TGTGCCGGGGCGACAGGGGGGAACACTGAAGCTTTCTTT.